Detailed here is one T cell receptor beta chain. The sample belongs to a study of blood T cell repertoires in COVID-19. Study information: PBMCs, B-cell-depleted T cells, or T cells were the source of the cDNA or gDNA that made up the material.

The CDR3 extends over 15 amino acids. Germline CDR1 and CDR2: LNHNV and YYDKDF (reference sequence). Trimming shortened V by 1 base and J by 10 bases, and 19 bases separated the two germline ends. The table came from immunoSEQ multiplex PCR; TCRdb's copy has only in-frame clones and leaves some out. The sample gives about 200,000 clones, approximately 81% of which show up once; approximately 7.9% is in the top ten. The clonotype was recovered from a woman at least 80 years old with acute or convalescent COVID-19. Sequenced material: peripheral blood. V gene TRBV15 combines with J gene TRBJ1-1; no reliable D call. The CDR3 DNA follows: TGTGCCACCAGCAGAGCAATTGCCGAAAGCTGGGCAGCTTTCTTT. Translated: CATSRAIAESWAAFF.